These T cell receptor beta chains were read from a single sample in a study of blood T cells in healthy people across ages. TCRdb called the 5' RACE reads again in MiXCR, with one record for every CDR3 protein. The sample yields fewer than 2 million distinct CDR3 sequences, about two fifths seen once. The material sequenced was blood. These receptors were obtained from a human donor in good health. Each CDR3 is given with its conserved first and last residue. D genes are given only for firm matches. For some rows the clone size is stated as once, few or many, or as a class when expanded; others skip it.

TRBJ2-1	TRBV7-2	-	-	CASSLRTPLYNEQFF	TGTGCCAGCAGCCTGCGAACTCCACTTTACAATGAGCAGTTCTTC
TRBJ2-5	TRBV5-1	few	TRBD1	CASRRDRGIKETQYF	TGCGCCAGCAGGCGGGACAGGGGGATTAAGGAGACCCAGTACTTC
TRBJ2-7	TRBV4-1	few	-	CASSQDLAWYKNVYEQYF	TGCGCCAGCAGCCAAGATCTTGCTTGGTACAAAAACGTCTACGAGCAGTACTTC
TRBJ1-6	TRBV4-3	few	-	CASSQEKRSNSPLHF	TGCGCCAGCAGCCAAGAAAAGAGATCTAATTCACCCCTCCACTTT
TRBJ1-6	TRBV7-2	-	-	CASNLDGGENSPLHF	TGTGCCAGCAACCTCGACGGGGGAGAGAATTCACCCCTCCACTTT
TRBJ1-2	TRBV7-2	few	TRBD1	CASSYQGADGYTF	TGTGCCAGCAGCTACCAGGGGGCGGATGGCTACACCTTC
TRBJ1-2	TRBV4-1	few	-	CASSPEFSYGYTF	TGCGCCAGCAGCCCTGAGTTCTCTTATGGCTACACCTTC
TRBJ1-2	TRBV10-3	few	-	CAISPRQATDFSGYTF	TGTGCCATCAGTCCGAGACAGGCCACTGATTTCTCCGGCTACACCTTC
TRBJ2-7	TRBV9	few	TRBD1	CASSVTGGFNEQYF	TGTGCCAGCAGCGTCACAGGGGGTTTCAACGAGCAGTACTTC
TRBJ1-2	TRBV6-5	few	-	CASSYSRGRGDGYTF	TGTGCCAGCAGTTACTCGAGGGGACGGGGGGACGGCTACACCTTC
TRBJ1-1	TRBV27	few	-	CASSTGTAFF	TGTGCCAGCAGTACCGGGACAGCTTTCTTT
TRBJ1-5	TRBV6-2/TRBV6-3	-	-	CASSYSGGVANQPQHF	TGTGCCAGCAGTTACAGTGGTGGGGTAGCTAATCAGCCCCAGCATTTT
TRBJ1-4	TRBV20-1	few	-	CSATGRVVGVVFF	TGCAGTGCTACTGGCAGGGTGGTTGGGGTGGTGTTTTTT
TRBJ2-7	TRBV6-1	-	-	CATKHSPGSSHEQYF	TGTGCCACCAAACACTCACCGGGGTCCAGCCACGAGCAGTACTTC
TRBJ1-2	TRBV7-6	-	TRBD1	CASSPRQGEYGGYTF	TGTGCCAGCAGCCCGAGACAGGGGGAGTATGGTGGCTACACCTTC
TRBJ2-7	TRBV15	-	TRBD1	CATSRTGTGVGEQYF	TGTGCCACCAGCAGGACCGGGACAGGGGTAGGCGAGCAGTACTTC
TRBJ2-7	TRBV7-2	-	-	CASRSWAERPYEQYF	TGTGCCAGCCGCTCGTGGGCGGAGCGACCCTACGAGCAGTACTTC
TRBJ2-7	TRBV20-1	-	-	CSARDCQREQYF	TGCAGTGCTAGGGACTGCCAACGGGAGCAGTACTTC
TRBJ1-2	TRBV20-1	few	-	CSVRYTNYGYTF	TGCAGTGTGAGGTATACCAACTATGGCTACACCTTC
TRBJ2-3	TRBV10-3	-	-	CAIKQAGTDTQYF	TGTGCCATCAAACAGGCTGGCACAGATACGCAGTATTTT
TRBJ2-1	TRBV13	few	-	CASSLGASLDEQFF	TGTGCCAGCAGCTTAGGGGCTAGTCTCGATGAGCAGTTCTTC
TRBJ2-7	TRBV6-5	many	TRBD2	CASSYGAGGFYEQYF	TGTGCCAGCAGTTACGGGGCGGGGGGCTTCTACGAGCAGTACTTC